The clone carrying this T cell receptor (beta chain) has more than one count but fewer than ten. The data are from a study of human T cells and chemical hapten exposure. Background on the study: Each patient's scalp received weekly diphenylcyclopropenone throughout the approximately 25-week study.

TCRdb re-analysed the RACE reads in MiXCR, keeping a single row per CDR3 protein. The table records 65,000 to 90,000 distinct CDR3 sequences, 13% to 15% of them present only once. This CDR3 spans 16 amino acids. With 6 bases clipped from V and 6 bases from J, the junction kept 13 bases outside the gene matches. The germline gives CDR1 MNHNY, CDR2 SVGAGI (reference sequence). The sample's time point: pre-sensitization, week 0. Treatment reported: therapeutic diphenylcyclopropenone sensitization with weekly scalp DPC. The material was whole blood, obtained in connection with sensitization to the hapten diphenylcyclopropenone (DPC). The chain joins TRBV6-6 to TRBJ2-3; 9 nucleotides match TRBD2. This TCR derives from a woman aged 45-60 years with alopecia areata. Some clones in this sample may be carry-over from other donors' samples. Here the CDR3 DNA reads TGTGCCAGCAGGATCCGGGGGCGGGAGGGCCCGGATACGCAGTATTTT. This encodes CASRIRGREGPDTQYF.